This passage covers 28 T cell receptor beta chains from one sample sequenced in a study of T cell responses to AZD1222 COVID-19 vaccine. Sequencing was performed with immunoSEQ multiplex PCR; in TCRdb, only in-frame clones are kept and a portion is missing. The sample gives approximately 110,000 clones, about 81% of which show up once; 5% is in the top ten. The sequencing used peripheral blood, collected on day 0 of AZD1222 vaccination. These receptors all come from an adult in good health.

The chain has TRBV6-5 and TRBJ1-1; D perhaps matches TRBD1 (6 bases). The V end was cut by 3 bases, the J end by 4 bases, with 12 bases between. This CDR3 is 14 amino acids long. Germline V gene lookup returns CDR1 MNHEY and CDR2 SVGAGI. The chain's CDR3 is CASSYYQGSTEAFF. CDR3 coding DNA: TGTGCCAGCAGTTATTATCAGGGGAGCACTGAAGCTTTCTTT.

The chain links TRBV5-1 to TRBJ2-3, with 11 bases aligning to TRBD1. The germline V gene encodes CDR1 SGHRS and CDR2 YFSETQ. Losses at the gene ends were 4 bases for V and 3 bases for J; bases not matched to a gene: 1. The CDR3 runs to 14 residues. Here the CDR3 reads CASSRDRGTDTQYF. In nucleotides, the CDR3 is TGCGCCAGCAGCCGGGACAGGGGGACAGATACGCAGTATTTT.

The J gene is TRBJ2-5, the V gene TRBV3-1 (or the pseudogene TRBV3-2), with D possibly matching TRBD1 (6 bases). This CDR3 comprises 18 residues. The germline V gene encodes CDR1 LGHDT and CDR2 YNNKEL (reference sequence). Between the trimmed V and J ends, which lost 0 bases and 5 bases, there was a span of 22 bases. CDR3 DNA: TGTGCCAGCAGCCAAGATCGTAGGACAGCCTCCTTGGGGGAGACCCAGTACTTC. This sequence encodes CASSQDRRTASLGETQYF.

V and J are TRBV9 and TRBJ1-6; a possible D gene is TRBD1 (5 bases). V dropped 3 bases and J dropped 10 bases, with 11 bases sitting between them. Germline loops: CDR1 SGDLS, CDR2 YYNGEE. The CDR3 is made up of 13 amino acids. The CDR3 sequence is CASSDRGSSPLHF. The CDR3 region has the DNA TGTGCCAGCAGCGATCGGGGGTCCTCACCCCTCCACTTT.

The chain has TRBV6-5 and TRBJ2-2, with D unresolved. Trimming stripped 10 bases from V and 3 bases from J, with 6 bases between. CDR1 and CDR2 (germline): MNHEY, SVGAGI. The CDR3 consists of 11 residues. CDR3 DNA sequence: TGTGCCAACATCGACACCGGGGAGCTGTTTTTT. Protein: CANIDTGELFF.

This clone was detected only a few times. The chain has TRBV4-3 and TRBJ2-3; 10 bases align to TRBD2. The CDR3 runs to 16 residues. Germline CDR1 is LGHNA and CDR2 is YSLEER. Trimming at V came to 4 bases and at J to 2 bases, leaving 6 bases not matched to a gene. Written as DNA, the CDR3 is TGCGCCAGCAGCCGAACTAGCGGGGCCGCCACAGATACGCAGTATTTT. Protein product: CASSRTSGAATDTQYF.

The chain carries TRBV5-4 and TRBJ1-2; D unclear. The CDR3 contains 15 residues. V lost 4 bases to trimming and J lost 2 bases, with 15 bases between them. Germline V gives CDR1 SGHNT, CDR2 YYREEE (reference sequence). Written as DNA, the CDR3 is TGTGCCAGCAGCCATGGGCAGACTACCAACTATGGCTACACCTTC. Translated, it gives CASSHGQTTNYGYTF.

V is TRBV2 and J is TRBJ2-1; D may be TRBD1 or TRBD2 (5 bases each). Germline V gene data show CDR1 as SNHLY and CDR2 as FYNNEI. The CDR3 has 14 amino acids. V lost 4 bases and J lost 5, with 12 bases in between. The CDR3 region has the DNA TGTGCCAGCAGTGTCAGGGAGTTGGACAATGAGCAGTTCTTC. Amino acids: CASSVRELDNEQFF.

J is TRBJ1-1 and V is TRBV10-3; the D gene is possibly TRBD1 (5 bases). Trimming removed 7 bases from V and 0 bases from J, with 12 bases in between. The CDR3 contains 14 residues. The germline V gene has CDR1 ENHRY and CDR2 SYGVKD. The CDR3 region is CAIKGASMNTEAFF. In nucleotides, the CDR3 is TGTGCCATCAAAGGGGCCAGTATGAACACTGAAGCTTTCTTT.

There are a few counts of this clone. This chain joins TRBV30 and TRBJ2-1; tentative D call: TRBD2 (5 bases). Germline V gene sequence: CDR1 GTSNPN, CDR2 SVGIG (reference sequence). V lost 5 bases and J lost 4, with 21 bases in between. The CDR3 totals 16 residues. The CDR3 loop reads CAWGPRTADLYNEQFF. The CDR3 bases are TGTGCCTGGGGTCCTCGGACTGCGGATCTTTACAATGAGCAGTTCTTC.

The chain uses TRBV19 and TRBJ2-3; 9 bases fit TRBD1. The CDR3 is 17 amino acids. CDR1 LNHDA and CDR2 SQIVND come from the germline V gene (reference sequence). V gave up 3 bases and J gave up 1 base; unmatched junction bases: 8. CDR3 sequence reads: CASSIGQGQGGTDTQYF. The DNA of the CDR3 is TGTGCCAGTAGTATCGGACAGGGGCAGGGGGGCACAGATACGCAGTATTTT.

The chain recombines TRBV5-6 with TRBJ2-2, with D perhaps matching TRBD2 (6 bases). The germline V gene has CDR1 SGHDT and CDR2 YYEEEE. This CDR3 is built from 17 residues. V was clipped by 6 bases and J by 2 bases, with 20 bases between them. CDR3 bases: TGTGCCAGCAATTCACCCGGGGCGGGGCCAAACACCGGGGAGCTGTTTTTT. This codes for CASNSPGAGPNTGELFF.

The V and J genes are TRBV7-9 and TRBJ2-3; D is unresolved. Trimming took 5 bases from V and 2 from J, leaving 11 bases between them. The CDR3 is 14 residues long. Per germline, CDR1 SEHNR and CDR2 FQNEAQ (reference sequence). The CDR3 spells CASSPGDPTDTQYF. The CDR3 DNA reads TGTGCCAGCAGCCCCGGAGACCCCACAGATACGCAGTATTTT.

The chain employs TRBV2 and TRBJ1-2, with D possibly TRBD1 on 5 matching bases. Germline CDR1 and CDR2: SNHLY and FYNNEI. The CDR3 has 13 amino acids. V lost 3 bases to trimming and J lost 5 bases, with 10 bases between them. DNA for the CDR3: TGTGCCAGCAGTGACAGGGCTGGATATGGCTACACCTTC. It is translated as CASSDRAGYGYTF.

V is TRBV7-3 and J is TRBJ2-2; D gene unclear. V was cut by 2 bases and J by 2 bases, with 6 bases left in between. Germline V gives CDR1 SGHTA, CDR2 FQGTGA. The CDR3 runs to 14 residues. CDR3 coding DNA: TGTGCCAGCAGCTTATACTTAAACACCGGGGAGCTGTTTTTT. Its protein is CASSLYLNTGELFF.

The rearrangement links TRBV2 to TRBJ1-2; D might be TRBD1 (6 bases). Germline V gene sequence: CDR1 SNHLY, CDR2 FYNNEI. This CDR3 contains 15 residues. Trimming pared 3 bases from V and 2 bases from J, leaving 13 bases between. The CDR3 protein is CASSEGWGANYGYTF. As DNA, the CDR3 is TGTGCCAGCAGTGAGGGGTGGGGGGCCAACTATGGCTACACCTTC.

The CDR3 sequence is CSVEGAPFGYGYTF. The CDR3 region has the DNA TGCAGCGTTGAAGGGGCCCCGTTCGGTTATGGCTACACCTTC. The rearrangement uses TRBV29-1 and TRBJ1-2; D remains unclear. Germline V gene sequence: CDR1 SQVTM, CDR2 ANQGSEA. The CDR3 loop spans 14 amino acids. The ends were cut back, 1 base at V and 5 bases at J, with 14 bases in the middle.

V and J are TRBV4-3 and TRBJ1-6, with a tentative D call TRBD1 (5 bases). Trimming shortened V by 1 base and J by 7 bases, and 11 bases separated the two germline ends. This CDR3 is built from 15 residues. The germline V gene encodes CDR1 LGHNA and CDR2 YSLEER. The CDR3 region is CASSQGLAGNSPLHF. The CDR3 DNA reads as TGCGCCAGCAGCCAAGGCCTGGCAGGGAATTCACCCCTCCACTTT.

V usage is TRBV16 and J usage is TRBJ2-5; D may match TRBD1 or TRBD2 (5 bases each). The germline V gene has CDR1 KGHSY and CDR2 FQNENV. V lost 1 base and J 4 bases, leaving 13 bases between the germline ends. CDR3 size: 15 residues. In DNA, the CDR3 is TGTGCCAGCAGCCAATTGGGGCTAGAGGGAGAGACCCAGTACTTC. Its translation is CASSQLGLEGETQYF.

The chain couples TRBV2 to TRBJ2-6; 8 bases align to TRBD2. This CDR3 contains 14 residues. Germline CDR1 and CDR2: SNHLY and FYNNEI. V shed 7 bases, J shed 3 bases, and the junction held 2 bases outside the gene matches. This CDR3 is CASNGGVGANVLTF. The CDR3 nucleotides are TGTGCCAGCAACGGGGGGGTTGGGGCCAACGTCCTGACTTTC.

A single count supports this clone. The rearrangement links TRBV6-5 to TRBJ2-1, with 9 bases aligning to TRBD2. CDR1 and CDR2 from the germline V gene are MNHEY and SVGAGI. The ends lost 4 bases at V and 3 bases at J; junction bases unmatched: 7. The CDR3 is 16 amino acids. The CDR3, as DNA: TGTGCCAGCAGTTCCTATAGCGGGGGCTTCTACAATGAGCAGTTCTTC. Its translation: CASSSYSGGFYNEQFF.

CDR3 DNA: TGCAGCGCCGCGGGACAAGTTAACACTGAAGCTTTCTTT. It encodes CSAAGQVNTEAFF. This chain uses TRBV29-1 with TRBJ1-1; TRBD1 is a possible D gene (6 bases). The CDR3 has 13 residues. Germline CDR1 SQVTM, CDR2 ANQGSEA. V was shortened by 7 bases and J by 2 bases, with 14 bases between the two germline ends.

This chain uses TRBV7-9 with TRBJ2-1, with 11 nucleotides matching TRBD2. CDR1 and CDR2 from the germline V gene are SEHNR and FQNEAQ (reference sequence). The CDR3 extends over 16 amino acids. V trimming: 5 bases; J trimming: 5 bases; junction bases outside the gene matches: 8. For the CDR3, the DNA is TGTGCCAGCAGCCGACCGACTAGCGGGGCCGACAATGAGCAGTTCTTC. It yields the protein CASSRPTSGADNEQFF.

V usage is TRBV5-4 and J usage is TRBJ1-2; 9 bases fit TRBD1. With 2 bases clipped from V and 8 bases from J, the junction kept 1 base outside the gene matches. There are 12 residues in the CDR3. CDR1 and CDR2 (germline): SGHNT, YYREEE (reference sequence). CDR3 sequence reads: CASSFTGGGYTF. For the CDR3, the DNA is TGTGCCAGCAGCTTTACAGGGGGCGGCTACACCTTC.

This sequence joins TRBV25-1 and TRBJ1-1; tentatively, D is TRBD1 (5 bases). Trimming removed 6 bases at V and 3 bases at J, with 11 bases between. Germline V lookup: CDR1 MGHDK, CDR2 SYGVNS. The CDR3 has 13 amino acids. The CDR3 DNA is TGTGCCAGCAGCGAGGGGTCCCACACTGAAGCTTTCTTT. This gives the protein CASSEGSHTEAFF.

This clone was picked up a small number of times. The chain is built from TRBV11-2 and TRBJ1-2; tentatively, D is TRBD1 (6 bases). This CDR3 is 15 amino acids long. V lost 4 bases, J lost 4 bases, and 16 bases lay in between. Germline V lookup: CDR1 SGHAT, CDR2 FQNNGV. The DNA of the CDR3 is TGTGCCAGCAGCTCAGTCCGGGGGGCCTCCTATGGCTACACCTTC. Amino acid sequence: CASSSVRGASYGYTF.

The CDR3: CGTSRNTGELFF. CDR3 DNA sequence: TGTGGAACCAGCAGAAACACCGGGGAGCTGTTTTTT. This chain links TRBV7-9 with TRBJ2-2; the D is unclear. The CDR3 extends over 12 amino acids. Germline V gene data show CDR1 as SEHNR and CDR2 as FQNEAQ (reference sequence).

CDR3 in amino acids: CASSPSLREGYTF. In nucleotides, the CDR3 is TGCGCCAGCAGCCCCTCCCTGAGGGAGGGCTACACCTTC. The V gene is TRBV5-1, the J gene TRBJ1-2; no reliable D call. CDR1 and CDR2 from the germline V gene are SGHRS and YFSETQ. CDR3 length equals 13 residues. The V end lost 4 bases, the J end lost 8 bases, and 15 bases lay between the germline ends.